These T cell receptor beta chains were read from a single sample in a study of blood T cell repertoires in COVID-19. Data came from immunoSEQ multiplex PCR; TCRdb stores just in-frame clones and leaves some out. The data contain more than 200,000 clones, under 90% of them singletons. Sequencing was performed on peripheral blood. Receptors originate from an elderly woman with COVID-19, enrolled during active disease. The CDR3 runs from the conserved cysteine through the conserved F or W. Fields, in order: J gene, V gene, clone size, D gene, CDR3 protein, CDR3 DNA. A D gene is named only where the DNA matches it firmly. A clone size is listed for some rows: how often the clone was seen (once, few, many), or a class if it is expanded.

>TRBJ1-5|TRBV18|-|-
CASSFGGDQPQHF
TGTGCCAGCTCCTTTGGCGGGGATCAGCCCCAGCATTTT
>TRBJ2-2|TRBV3-1/TRBV3-2|-|TRBD2
CASSHTSDYTGELFF
TGTGCCAGCAGCCATACTAGCGACTACACCGGGGAGCTGTTTTTT
>TRBJ2-3|TRBV7-2|-|TRBD2
CASSPGWAGGMDTQYF
TGTGCCAGCAGCCCAGGATGGGCGGGGGGGATGGATACGCAGTATTTT
>TRBJ2-4|TRBV28|-|-
CASSPSLGAGNIQYF
TGTGCCAGCAGTCCATCCTTGGGGGCGGGAAACATTCAGTACTTC
>TRBJ2-2|TRBV5-1|-|TRBD1
CASSQRQGTGELFF
TGCGCCAGCAGCCAGCGACAGGGCACCGGGGAGCTGTTTTTT
>TRBJ2-1|TRBV6-5|-|-
CASSSFGVGYNEQFF
TGTGCCAGCAGTTCTTTCGGGGTAGGGTACAATGAGCAGTTCTTC
>TRBJ2-7|TRBV7-6|once|-
CASSLVPGDYEQYF
TGTGCCAGCAGCTTAGTTCCGGGGGACTACGAGCAGTACTTC
>TRBJ1-2|TRBV18|-|-
CASSPSQTDYWGYTF
TGTGCCAGCTCACCGTCCCAGACGGACTACTGGGGCTACACCTTC
>TRBJ1-4|TRBV5-4|-|-
CASSFGQQNEKLFF
TGTGCCAGCAGCTTTGGACAGCAGAATGAAAAACTGTTTTTT
>TRBJ1-4|TRBV19|-|TRBD1
CASSLRQGVNEKLFF
TGTGCCAGTAGTCTGAGACAGGGGGTGAATGAAAAACTGTTTTTT
>TRBJ1-5|TRBV18|few|-
CASSPLSQGNQPQHF
TGTGCCAGCTCACCACTCTCCCAGGGGAATCAGCCCCAGCATTTT
>TRBJ2-3|TRBV7-2|-|-
CASSRGQKSTDTQYF
TGTGCCAGCAGCCGCGGACAGAAAAGCACAGATACGCAGTATTTT
>TRBJ2-7|TRBV4-1|-|TRBD1
CASSPQGQGIYEQYF
TGCGCCAGCAGCCCCCAAGGACAGGGGATCTACGAGCAGTACTTC
>TRBJ2-6|TRBV10-3|-|-
CAITGGANVLTF
TGTGCCATCACAGGAGGGGCCAACGTCCTGACTTTC
>TRBJ2-7|TRBV28|-|TRBD1
CASSFRKSGTGSFYEQYF
TGTGCCAGCAGTTTTCGTAAATCCGGGACAGGCTCTTTTTACGAGCAGTACTTC
>TRBJ2-7|TRBV4-1|-|TRBD2
CASSQDLLAGSSYEQYF
TGCGCCAGCAGCCAAGATCTGCTAGCGGGTAGCTCCTACGAGCAGTACTTC
>TRBJ1-6|TRBV14|-|-
CASSQDTAYNSPLHF
TGTGCCAGCAGCCAAGACACAGCTTATAATTCACCCCTCCACTTT
>TRBJ1-5|TRBV2|-|TRBD1
CASGGTGGNQPQHF
TGTGCCAGCGGGGGGACAGGGGGGAATCAGCCCCAGCATTTT
>TRBJ1-5|TRBV6-5|-|TRBD1
CASMGTGHQPQHF
TGTGCCAGCATGGGGACAGGGCATCAGCCCCAGCATTTT
>TRBJ1-2|TRBV28|-|-
CASSLLLAGGYGYTF
TGTGCCAGCAGTTTACTCCTCGCGGGCGGCTATGGCTACACCTTC
>TRBJ2-1|TRBV7-3|-|-
CASSSVLRDRQFF
TGTGCCAGCAGCTCCGTTCTCAGGGATAGGCAGTTCTTC
>TRBJ2-1|TRBV19|-|TRBD1
CASRTDRGSYNEQFF
TGTGCCAGTAGGACCGACAGGGGCTCCTACAATGAGCAGTTCTTC
>TRBJ2-3|TRBV19|-|TRBD1
CASSIAQGASDTQYF
TGTGCCAGTAGTATAGCACAGGGGGCATCAGATACGCAGTATTTT
>TRBJ1-1|TRBV3-1/TRBV3-2|-|TRBD1
CASSRETGATEAFF
TGTGCCAGCAGCCGAGAGACAGGGGCCACTGAAGCTTTCTTT